This entry lists 5 T cell receptor beta chains sequenced from one sample in a study of shared clonotypes between healthy human individuals. Only in-frame clones appear in the TCRdb table, and some are missing; sequencing was by immunoSEQ multiplex PCR. This table holds some 2,500,000 clones, around 90% found once. The sample comprised naive CD4+ T cells from PBMCs. Subset reported: CD45RA+ positively selected. These TCRs come from a young man in good health. Some clones in this sample may be carry-over from other donors' samples.

This clone was seen once. The J gene is TRBJ1-2, the V gene TRBV5-1; 9 bases line up with TRBD1. The CDR3 has 16 residues. Per germline, CDR1 SGHRS and CDR2 YFSETQ. V lost 0 bases to trimming and J lost 6 bases; unmatched junction nucleotides: 9. CDR3 protein: CASSLDRSGTGHGYTF. In DNA, the CDR3 is TGCGCCAGCAGCTTGGATCGGTCCGGGACAGGGCATGGCTACACCTTC.

The chain employs TRBV4-3 and TRBJ2-1; 7 bases map to TRBD1. V was clipped by 0 bases and J by 7 bases; unmatched bases: 9. This CDR3 contains 16 residues. CDR1 is LGHNA and CDR2 is YSLEER in the germline V gene. CDR3 DNA: TGCGCCAGCAGCCAAGATACCGACAGGGCTTATAATGAGCAGTTCTTC. This sequence encodes CASSQDTDRAYNEQFF.

Note on this clone: This sample also contains other DNA sequences that code for the same CDR3. This chain links TRBV9 with TRBJ2-3; 14 nucleotides agree with TRBD2. Germline assignment: CDR1 SGDLS and CDR2 YYNGEE. This CDR3 spans 16 amino acids. Losses at the gene ends were 0 bases for V and 4 bases for J; bases not matched to a gene: 1. CDR3 amino acids: CASSVGLAGGSDTQYF. The CDR3 region has the DNA TGTGCCAGCAGCGTAGGACTAGCGGGAGGGTCAGATACGCAGTATTTT.

This clone was counted a few times. Other DNA sequences in this specimen translate into the identical CDR3. The chain uses TRBV2 and TRBJ2-2; D is unclear. Germline V CDR1 and CDR2: SNHLY, FYNNEI. V was shortened by 0 bases and J by 1 base, with 0 bases between the two germline ends. The CDR3 loop spans 13 amino acids. The CDR3 coding sequence is TGTGCCAGCAGTGAAGCGAACACCGGGGAGCTGTTTTTT. It encodes CASSEANTGELFF.

The V gene is TRBV28, the J gene TRBJ2-5; D call uncertain. The CDR3 runs 13 residues. V dropped 5 bases and J dropped 2 bases, with 9 bases sitting between them. Germline V lookup: CDR1 MDHEN, CDR2 SYDVKM. The CDR3 region has the DNA TGTGCCAGCAGTCGGACGGTGCAAGAGACCCAGTACTTC. This encodes CASSRTVQETQYF.